The subject of this entry is one T cell receptor (beta chain). What it recognizes is unknown. CFSE-labeled sorted T cells met regulatory or mature dendritic cells for less than 6 days. This sample was included in a study of regulatory dendritic cells for organ transplantation. The V gene's germline CDR1 is SGHTA and CDR2 FQGTGA. The CDR3 is made up of 15 amino acids. Trimming removed 2 bases at V and 0 bases at J, with 8 bases between. TCRdb's table, derived via immunoSEQ multiplex PCR, lists solely in-frame clones and lacks some. The repertoire holds roughly 20,000 clones, with over 75% as singletons.

This sequence joins TRBV7-3 and TRBJ2-1, with D possibly matching TRBD2 (5 bases). Input material: naive CD4+ T cells from blood cultured with dendritic cells. Subset given: CD45RA+ naive T cells. The sequence was collected from a human donor in good health. The CDR3 DNA reads TGTGCCAGCAGCTTAGAGGGAAGCTCCTACAATGAGCAGTTCTTC. It codes for CASSLEGSSYNEQFF.